This TCR beta chain was sequenced for a study of CD8+ T cells in alopecia areata. The overall study: Treatment of the treated patients consisted of oral tofacitinib, 5 to 10 mg twice daily. By percentage of affected scalp area, the severity of treated patients was scored. General study results and limits: Scalp clonality dropped significantly under tofacitinib, as did expanded CD8+ top-100 clones.

The treatment: oral pan-JAK inhibitor, 5-10 mg twice daily. This clone was observed a handful of times. Its cognate antigen is unknown. Germline V gene data show CDR1 as MNHEY and CDR2 as SVGAGI. The V end lost 6 bases, the J end lost 5 bases, and 11 bases lay between the germline ends. The length of the CDR3 is 14 residues. After isolation, RNA underwent reverse transcription to generate cDNA as the sequencing template. Profiled with immunoSEQ multiplex PCR; TCRdb holds only in-frame clones, not every one. The table lists over 95,000 clones, approximately 51% of them singletons. The chain uses TRBV6-5 and TRBJ1-6; tentatively, D is TRBD1 (6 bases). This sequence originates from a human donor with alopecia areata. Material: CD4+ T cells sorted from blood, obtained at week 24, from a patient treated with tofacitinib. In DNA form, the CDR3 reads TGTGCCAGCAGACAGGGTCCCGATAATTCACCCCTCCACTTT. Translating it yields CASRQGPDNSPLHF.